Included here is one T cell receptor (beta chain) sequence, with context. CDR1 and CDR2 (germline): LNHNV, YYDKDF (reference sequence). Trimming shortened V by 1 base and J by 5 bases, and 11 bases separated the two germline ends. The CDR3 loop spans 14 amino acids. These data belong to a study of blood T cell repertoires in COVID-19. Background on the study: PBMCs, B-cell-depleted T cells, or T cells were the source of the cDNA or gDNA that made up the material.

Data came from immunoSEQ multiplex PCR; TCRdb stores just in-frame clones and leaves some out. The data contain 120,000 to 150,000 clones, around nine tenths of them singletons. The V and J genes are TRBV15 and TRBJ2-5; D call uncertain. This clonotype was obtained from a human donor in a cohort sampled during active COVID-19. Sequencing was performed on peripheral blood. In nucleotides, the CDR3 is TGTGCCACCAGCAGAGGAGATAGTCGCGAGACCCAGTACTTC. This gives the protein CATSRGDSRETQYF.